This T cell receptor beta chain was recovered during a study of cytomegalovirus exposure and HLA in healthy donors. PCR was performed using 60 Vbeta and 13 Jbeta primers. Data came from immunoSEQ multiplex PCR; TCRdb stores just in-frame clones and leaves some out. The sample lists about 200,000 clones, around 83% occurring once. The sequenced material came from PBMCs. The source is a woman between 40 and 50 years old in good health and CMV-seronegative.

The CDR3 DNA follows: TGTGCCACTTCGAGCGGGAGAAGGGCGGAGACCCAGTACTTC. Translation: CATSSGRRAETQYF. The chain joins TRBV19 to TRBJ2-5, with 8 bases matching TRBD2. CDR3 length: 14 amino acids. Germline CDR1 is LNHDA and CDR2 is SQIVND (reference sequence). V shed 10 bases, J shed 5 bases, and the junction held 12 bases outside the gene matches.